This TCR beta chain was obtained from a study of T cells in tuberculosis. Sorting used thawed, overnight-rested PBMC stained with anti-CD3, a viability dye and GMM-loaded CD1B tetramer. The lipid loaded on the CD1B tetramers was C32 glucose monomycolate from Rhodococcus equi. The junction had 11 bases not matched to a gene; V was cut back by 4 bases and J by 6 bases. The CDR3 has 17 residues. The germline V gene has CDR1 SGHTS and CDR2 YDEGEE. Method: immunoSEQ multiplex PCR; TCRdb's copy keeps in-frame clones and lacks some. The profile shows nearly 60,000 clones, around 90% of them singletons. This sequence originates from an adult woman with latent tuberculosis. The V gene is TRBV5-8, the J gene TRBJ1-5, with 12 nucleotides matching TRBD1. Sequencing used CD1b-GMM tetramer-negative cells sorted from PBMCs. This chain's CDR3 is CASSPTYRDRGPQPQHF. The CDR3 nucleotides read TGTGCCAGCAGCCCTACCTACCGGGACAGGGGGCCTCAGCCCCAGCATTTT.